This entry features one TCR beta chain sequence. V was shortened by 5 bases and J by 5 bases, with 12 bases between the two germline ends. The CDR3 has 13 residues. Per the germline V gene, CDR1 is SGHNT and CDR2 is YENEEA. These data come from a study of cytomegalovirus exposure and HLA in healthy donors. Some clones are missing from TCRdb's copy, which holds only in-frame ones; the method was immunoSEQ multiplex PCR. In the table there are roughly 300,000 clones, 86% of which are singletons. The clonotype originates from a woman aged 18-35 years in good health and CMV-seronegative. This chain links TRBV11-3 with TRBJ2-5, with no clear D. Sequenced material: PBMCs. The CDR3 region has the DNA TGTGCCAGCAGCCTCACTCCGTCGGAGACCCAGTACTTC. It codes for CASSLTPSETQYF.